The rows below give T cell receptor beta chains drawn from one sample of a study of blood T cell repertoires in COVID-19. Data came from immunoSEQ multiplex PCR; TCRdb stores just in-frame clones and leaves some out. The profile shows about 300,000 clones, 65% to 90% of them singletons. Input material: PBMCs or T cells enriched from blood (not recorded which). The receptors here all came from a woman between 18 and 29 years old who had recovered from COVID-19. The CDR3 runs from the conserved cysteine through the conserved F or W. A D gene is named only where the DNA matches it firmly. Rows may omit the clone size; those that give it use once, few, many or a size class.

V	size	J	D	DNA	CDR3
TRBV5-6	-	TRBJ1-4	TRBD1	TGTGCCAGCAGCTCGCCGAGGGGGCTTGCGGAGAATGAAAAACTGTTTTTT	CASSSPRGLAENEKLFF
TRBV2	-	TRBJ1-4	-	TGTGCCAGCAGTGAGAGTGAAAAACTGTTTTTT	CASSESEKLFF
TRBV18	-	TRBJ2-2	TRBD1	TGTGCCAGCTCCCCCGTAGGGGGCCCGAACACCGGGGAGCTGTTTTTT	CASSPVGGPNTGELFF
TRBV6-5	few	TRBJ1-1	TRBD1	TGTGCCAGCAATGGAGGGACAGGTCTTAACGAAGCTTTCTTT	CASNGGTGLNEAFF
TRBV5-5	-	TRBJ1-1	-	TGTGCCAGCAGTCGAGCCCAGGGGCTGGACACTGAAGCTTTCTTT	CASSRAQGLDTEAFF
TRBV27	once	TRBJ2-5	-	TGTGCCAGCGGTTTTGGGGGCGTAGAGACCCAGTACTTC	CASGFGGVETQYF
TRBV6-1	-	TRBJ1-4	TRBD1	TGTGCCAGCAGTGAAGCGCAAGGGACAGGAAAACTGTTTTTT	CASSEAQGTGKLFF
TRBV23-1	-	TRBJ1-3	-	TGCGCCAGCAGTCAAAGGGACTTCTCTGGAAACACCATATATTTT	CASSQRDFSGNTIYF
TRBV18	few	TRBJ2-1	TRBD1	TGTGCCAGCTCGCGGACAGGGGACTCCTACAATGAGCAGTTCTTC	CASSRTGDSYNEQFF
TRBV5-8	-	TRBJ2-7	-	TGTGCCAGCAGCCGATCTAGCTTTACCTACGAGCAGTACTTC	CASSRSSFTYEQYF
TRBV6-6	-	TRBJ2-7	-	TGTGCCAGCAGTGACAGGGAGGACCGCGAGCAGTACTTC	CASSDREDREQYF
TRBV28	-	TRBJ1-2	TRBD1	TGTGCCAGCACGACAGGGGGCTATGGCTACACCTTC	CASTTGGYGYTF
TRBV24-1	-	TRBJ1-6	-	TGTGCCACCAGTGCGGACAGTAATTCACCCCTCCACTTT	CATSADSNSPLHF
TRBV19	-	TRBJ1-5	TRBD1	TGTGCCAGTAGTCCCTACAACAGGGGGCGAGGCAATCAGCCCCAGCATTTT	CASSPYNRGRGNQPQHF
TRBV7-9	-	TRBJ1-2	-	TGTGCCAGCAGCTTAGCGTACCAGGGATACCACAGCTATGGCTACACCTTC	CASSLAYQGYHSYGYTF
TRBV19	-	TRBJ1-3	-	TGTGCCAGTCCCAGGGGATATAAAAGAAACACCATATATTTT	CASPRGYKRNTIYF
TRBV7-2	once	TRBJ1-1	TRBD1	TGTGCCAGCAGATTTGGGACAGGGGCCCAGAACACTGAAGCTTTCTTT	CASRFGTGAQNTEAFF
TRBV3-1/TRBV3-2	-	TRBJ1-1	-	TGTGCCAGCAGCCAAGGAACATCGGGGGTCCCCGCTTTCTTT	CASSQGTSGVPAFF
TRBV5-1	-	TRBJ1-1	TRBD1	TGCGCCAGCGGTATCACAGGGGGGAACACTGAAGCTTTCTTT	CASGITGGNTEAFF
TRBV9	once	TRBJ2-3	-	TGTGCCAGCAGCGTTTATGATGGGGGGATCACAGATACGCAGTATTTT	CASSVYDGGITDTQYF
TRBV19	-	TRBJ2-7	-	TGTGCCAGTAGTATATCAGGGGCCAGTTTTTACGAGCAGTACTTC	CASSISGASFYEQYF
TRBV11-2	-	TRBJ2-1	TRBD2	TGTGCCAGCAGCTTCTCAGCGGGACCCTACAATGAGCAGTTCTTC	CASSFSAGPYNEQFF
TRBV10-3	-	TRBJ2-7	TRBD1	TGTGCCATCAAAACCGGGACAGGGATCGACGAGCAGTACTTC	CAIKTGTGIDEQYF
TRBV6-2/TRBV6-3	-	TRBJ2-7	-	TGTGCCAGCAGCCTCCAGGGATCCGCCGAGCAGTACTTC	CASSLQGSAEQYF
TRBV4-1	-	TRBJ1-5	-	TGCGCCAGCAGCCGTTTCCCGGGACTGGACAATCAGCCCCAGCATTTT	CASSRFPGLDNQPQHF
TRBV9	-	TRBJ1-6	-	TGTGCCAGCAGCGTAGCCTCGGTGAATTCACCCCTCCACTTT	CASSVASVNSPLHF
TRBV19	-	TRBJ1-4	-	TGTGCCAGTAGTGCGACAAACCAGGGATTCAATGAAAAACTGTTTTTT	CASSATNQGFNEKLFF
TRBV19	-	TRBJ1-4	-	TGTGCCAGTAGTATCAACTTAGGAGGGGAAAAACTGTTTTTT	CASSINLGGEKLFF
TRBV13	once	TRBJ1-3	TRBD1	TGTGCCAGCAGGGAACAGGGGGTAGGAGGAAACACCATATATTTT	CASREQGVGGNTIYF
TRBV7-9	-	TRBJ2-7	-	TGTGCCAGCAGCTCGAAGGAGGGCTACGAGCAGTACTTC	CASSSKEGYEQYF
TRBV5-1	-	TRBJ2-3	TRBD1	TGCGCCAGCAGTAAGGACAGGACCAACACAGATACGCAGTATTTT	CASSKDRTNTDTQYF
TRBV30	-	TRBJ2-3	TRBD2	TGTGCCTGGAGTGGTGGAGCGGGGGAAAAGAGAGATACGCAGTATTTT	CAWSGGAGEKRDTQYF
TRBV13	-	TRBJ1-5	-	TGTGCCAGCAGTTTAACCACAGGGTTTGGCAATCAGCCCCAGCATTTT	CASSLTTGFGNQPQHF
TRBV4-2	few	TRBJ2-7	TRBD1	TGTGCCAGCTCTGGGACAGGGGGTCGGGACGAGCAGTACTTC	CASSGTGGRDEQYF
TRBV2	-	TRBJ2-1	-	TGTGCCAGCAGTAGGGACAAAGCCTACAATGAGCAGTTCTTC	CASSRDKAYNEQFF
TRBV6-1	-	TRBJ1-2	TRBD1	TGTGCCAGCAGTGAAGACAGGGGGTTTTATGGCTACACCTTC	CASSEDRGFYGYTF
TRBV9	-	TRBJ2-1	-	TGTGCCAGCAGCGTTCTCCGGGACTTGAGCTCCTACAATGAGCAGTTCTTC	CASSVLRDLSSYNEQFF
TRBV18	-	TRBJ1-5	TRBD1	TGTGCCAGCTCACGCGAAGGGACAGCGAGCAATCAGCCCCAGCATTTT	CASSREGTASNQPQHF
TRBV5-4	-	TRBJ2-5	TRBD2	TGTGCCAGCAGTCCATCTCCGGTGGCTAGCGGGGGGGCCGGAGAGACCCAGTACTTC	CASSPSPVASGGAGETQYF
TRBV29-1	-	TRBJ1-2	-	TGCAGCGTCACACCGCCCGGGGACGGCAGGGGAAGTGGCTACACCTTC	CSVTPPGDGRGSGYTF
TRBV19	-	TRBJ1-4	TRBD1	TGTGCCAGTAGTATGGGACAGGATAATGAAAAACTGTTTTTT	CASSMGQDNEKLFF
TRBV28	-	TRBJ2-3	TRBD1	TGTGCCAGCAGCCCCCGCGGAGACAGGGGGAGGCCGGGTTTGGGCACAGATACGCAGTATTTT	CASSPRGDRGRPGLGTDTQYF
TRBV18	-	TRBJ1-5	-	TGTGCCAGCTCAACTCGGGGGAGGGATCAGCCCCAGCATTTT	CASSTRGRDQPQHF